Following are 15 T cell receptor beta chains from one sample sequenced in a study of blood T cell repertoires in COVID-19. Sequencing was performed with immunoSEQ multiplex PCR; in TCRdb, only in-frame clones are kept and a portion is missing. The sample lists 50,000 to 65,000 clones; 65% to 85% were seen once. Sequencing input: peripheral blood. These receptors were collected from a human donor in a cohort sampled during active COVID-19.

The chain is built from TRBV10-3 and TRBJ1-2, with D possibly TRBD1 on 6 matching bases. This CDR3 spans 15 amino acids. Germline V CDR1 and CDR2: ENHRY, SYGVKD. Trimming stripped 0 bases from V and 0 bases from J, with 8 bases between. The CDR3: CAISESAGANYGYTF. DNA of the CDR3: TGTGCCATCAGTGAGTCTGCAGGGGCTAACTATGGCTACACCTTC.

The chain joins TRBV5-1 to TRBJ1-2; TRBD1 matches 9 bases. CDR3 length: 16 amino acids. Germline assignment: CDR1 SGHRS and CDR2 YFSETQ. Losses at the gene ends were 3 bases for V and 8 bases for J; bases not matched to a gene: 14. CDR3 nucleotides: TGCGCCAGCAGCTCCCAACTCTCCGGGACAGGGAAAGGCTACACCTTC. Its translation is CASSSQLSGTGKGYTF.

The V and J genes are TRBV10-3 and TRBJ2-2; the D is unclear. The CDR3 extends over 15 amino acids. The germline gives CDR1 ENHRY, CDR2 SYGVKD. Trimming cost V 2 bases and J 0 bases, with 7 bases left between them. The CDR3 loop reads CAISEALANTGELFF. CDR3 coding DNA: TGTGCCATCAGTGAGGCGCTCGCGAACACCGGGGAGCTGTTTTTT.

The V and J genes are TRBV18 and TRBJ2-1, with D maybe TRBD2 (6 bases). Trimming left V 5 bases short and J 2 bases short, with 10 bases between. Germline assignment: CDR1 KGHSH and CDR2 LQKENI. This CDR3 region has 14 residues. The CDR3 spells CASSSGVPYNEQFF. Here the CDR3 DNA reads TGTGCCAGCTCATCGGGGGTTCCCTACAATGAGCAGTTCTTC.

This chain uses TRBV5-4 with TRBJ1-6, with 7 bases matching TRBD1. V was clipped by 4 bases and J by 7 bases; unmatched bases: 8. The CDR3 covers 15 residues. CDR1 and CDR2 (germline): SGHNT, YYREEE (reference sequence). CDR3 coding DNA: TGTGCCAGCAGCCCCCCTTCCAGGGGGAATTCACCCCTCCACTTT. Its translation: CASSPPSRGNSPLHF.

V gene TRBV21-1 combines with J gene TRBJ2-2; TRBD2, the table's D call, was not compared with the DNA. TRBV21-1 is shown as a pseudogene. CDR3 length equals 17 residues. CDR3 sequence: CASSKEDGGFNTGELFF. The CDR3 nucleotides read TGTGCCAGCAGCAAAGAGGATGGCGGATTTAACACCGGGGAGCTGTTTTTT.

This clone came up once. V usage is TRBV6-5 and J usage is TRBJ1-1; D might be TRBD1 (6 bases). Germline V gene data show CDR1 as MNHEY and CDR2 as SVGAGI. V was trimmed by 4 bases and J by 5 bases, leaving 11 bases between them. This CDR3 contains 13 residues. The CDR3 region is CASSFNRETEAFF. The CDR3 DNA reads TGTGCCAGCAGTTTTAACAGGGAGACTGAAGCTTTCTTT.

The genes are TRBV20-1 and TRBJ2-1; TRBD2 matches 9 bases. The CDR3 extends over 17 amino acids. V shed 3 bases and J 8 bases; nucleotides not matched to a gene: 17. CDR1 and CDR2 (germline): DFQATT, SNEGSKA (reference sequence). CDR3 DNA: TGCAGTGCTAGTGGGACTGGGCCGGGACTAGCAGTCGATGAGCAGTTCTTC. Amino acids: CSASGTGPGLAVDEQFF.

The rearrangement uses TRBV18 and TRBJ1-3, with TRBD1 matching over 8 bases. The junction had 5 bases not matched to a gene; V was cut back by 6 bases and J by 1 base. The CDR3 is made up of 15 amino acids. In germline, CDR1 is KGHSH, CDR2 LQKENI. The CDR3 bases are TGTGCCAGCTCTTCAGGGGGCGCGTCTGGAAACACCATATATTTT. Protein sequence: CASSSGGASGNTIYF.

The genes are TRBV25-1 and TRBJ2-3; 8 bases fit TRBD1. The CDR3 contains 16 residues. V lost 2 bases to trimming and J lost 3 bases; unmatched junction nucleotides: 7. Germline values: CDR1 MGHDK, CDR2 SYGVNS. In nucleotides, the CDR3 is TGTGCCAGCAGTGAAGGACAGGGAAGGGGGACAGATACGCAGTATTTT. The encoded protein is CASSEGQGRGTDTQYF.

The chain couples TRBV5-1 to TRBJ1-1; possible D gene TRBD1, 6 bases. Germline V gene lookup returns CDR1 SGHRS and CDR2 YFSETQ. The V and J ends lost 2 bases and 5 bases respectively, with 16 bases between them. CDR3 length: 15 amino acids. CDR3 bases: TGCGCCAGCAGCTTCCCAGGGGCCAGAACAACTGAAGCTTTCTTT. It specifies CASSFPGARTTEAFF.

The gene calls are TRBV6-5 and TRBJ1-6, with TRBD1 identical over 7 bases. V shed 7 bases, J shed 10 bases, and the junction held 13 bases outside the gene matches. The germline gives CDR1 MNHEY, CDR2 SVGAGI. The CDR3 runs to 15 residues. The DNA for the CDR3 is TGTGCCAGCACCCAACATCCGGGACAGTCCTCACCCCTCCACTTT. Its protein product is CASTQHPGQSSPLHF.

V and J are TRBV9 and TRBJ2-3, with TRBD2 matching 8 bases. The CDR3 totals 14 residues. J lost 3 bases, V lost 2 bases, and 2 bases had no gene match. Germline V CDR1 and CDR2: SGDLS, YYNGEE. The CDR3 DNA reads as TGTGCCAGCAGCGTGCGCGGGGGGACAGATACGCAGTATTTT. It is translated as CASSVRGGTDTQYF.

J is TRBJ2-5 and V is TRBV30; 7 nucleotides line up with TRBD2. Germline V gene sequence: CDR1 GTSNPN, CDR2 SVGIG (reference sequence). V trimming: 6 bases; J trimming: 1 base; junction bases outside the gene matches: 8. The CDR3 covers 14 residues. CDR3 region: CACTSESSQETQYF. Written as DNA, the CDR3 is TGTGCCTGCACTAGCGAGAGTTCCCAAGAGACCCAGTACTTC.

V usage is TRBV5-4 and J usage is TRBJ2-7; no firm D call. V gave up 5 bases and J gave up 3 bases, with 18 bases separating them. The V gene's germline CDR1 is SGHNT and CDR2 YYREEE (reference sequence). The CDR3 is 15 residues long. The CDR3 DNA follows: TGTGCCAGCAGACCGTCGTCGGGTAGCAACTACGAGCAGTACTTC. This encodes CASRPSSGSNYEQYF. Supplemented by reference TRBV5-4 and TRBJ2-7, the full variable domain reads ETGVTQSPTHLIKTRGQQVTLRCSSQSGHNTVSWYQQALGQGPQFIFQYYREEENGRGNFPPRFSGLQFPNYSSELNVNALELDDSALYLCASRPSSGSNYEQYFGPGTRLTVT.